A single sample gave rise to the 22 T cell receptor beta chains below, sequenced in a study of graft-versus-host responses after intestinal transplantation. These receptors are not linked to any known antigen. Method: immunoSEQ multiplex PCR; TCRdb's copy keeps in-frame clones and lacks some. The profile shows roughly 100,000 clones, about 90% of them singletons. The source was unstimulated CD8+ T cells sorted from spleen or lymph node cells, collected before transplant. The receptors come from a human donor who was the organ donor for an intestinal transplant.

The chain carries TRBV19 and TRBJ2-1, with TRBD2 matching over 14 bases. The CDR3 extends over 17 amino acids. Losses at the gene ends were 1 base for V and 6 bases for J; bases not matched to a gene: 5. The germline CDR1 and CDR2 sequences are LNHDA and SQIVND (reference sequence). CDR3 in amino acids: CASSIVAGTSGSNEQFF. The CDR3 nucleotides are TGTGCCAGTAGTATAGTGGCGGGGACTAGCGGGAGCAATGAGCAGTTCTTC.

The V call is TRBV19, the J call TRBJ2-2; 8 bases fit TRBD1. The CDR3 runs to 16 residues. Germline CDR1 and CDR2: LNHDA and SQIVND (reference sequence). V lost 4 bases to trimming and J lost 8 bases; unmatched junction nucleotides: 12. Written as DNA, the CDR3 is TGTGCCAGTAGTAGAGGTGGCAGGGGGCGATTAGGGGAGCTGTTTTTT. It specifies CASSRGGRGRLGELFF.

V is TRBV27 and J is TRBJ2-1; perhaps TRBD2 as D (5 bases). The length of the CDR3 is 14 residues. Germline V gene lookup returns CDR1 MNHEY and CDR2 SMNVEV (reference sequence). Trimming pared 6 bases from V and 0 bases from J, leaving 9 bases between. CDR3 in amino acids: CASSSGSSYNEQFF. The CDR3 DNA reads as TGTGCCAGCAGCTCGGGATCCTCCTACAATGAGCAGTTCTTC.

This chain uses TRBV11-2 with TRBJ2-1; tentatively, D is TRBD1 (6 bases). The germline V gene encodes CDR1 SGHAT and CDR2 FQNNGV. This CDR3 has 15 amino acids. Trimming took off 1 base at V and 4 bases at J, with 11 bases between the two ends. CDR3 protein: CASSLGVGQYNEQFF. The CDR3 DNA follows: TGTGCCAGCAGCTTAGGGGTAGGACAGTACAATGAGCAGTTCTTC.

The chain is built from TRBV4-1 and TRBJ1-1; D perhaps matches TRBD1 (6 bases). CDR1 MGHRA and CDR2 YSYEKL come from the germline V gene. The CDR3 runs 15 residues. V lost 3 bases and J 1 base, leaving 12 bases between the germline ends. The CDR3 region has the DNA TGCGCCAGCAGCCACCTCACAGGGAGGAACACTGAAGCTTTCTTT. Amino acids: CASSHLTGRNTEAFF.

This chain connects TRBV5-1 to TRBJ2-1, with 7 bases identical to TRBD2. The CDR3 contains 17 residues. V shed 0 bases, J shed 8 bases, and the junction held 14 bases outside the gene matches. CDR1 and CDR2 from the germline V gene are SGHRS and YFSETQ. The CDR3 here is CASSLAIRAGNLYEQFF. The CDR3 region has the DNA TGCGCCAGCAGCTTGGCCATACGAGCGGGGAATTTGTATGAGCAGTTCTTC. Full variable domain (remainder filled in from reference TRBV5-1 and TRBJ2-1): KAGVTQTPRYLIKTRGQQVTLSCSPISGHRSVSWYQQTPGQGLQFLFEYFSETQRNKGNFPGRFSGRQFSNSRSEMNVSTLELGDSALYLCASSLAIRAGNLYEQFFGPGTRLTVL.

The genes are TRBV6-4 and TRBJ2-1, with 7 bases lining up with TRBD2. The CDR3 loop spans 15 amino acids. Trimming at V came to 4 bases and at J to 10 bases, leaving 13 bases not matched to a gene. Germline V lookup: CDR1 MRHNA, CDR2 SNTAGT. CDR3 residues: CASSASKLAGGEQFF. The CDR3 DNA reads as TGTGCCAGCAGTGCCTCGAAGTTAGCGGGCGGCGAGCAGTTCTTC.

The J gene is TRBJ2-1, the V gene TRBV28; possibly TRBD2 for D (6 bases). The V end lost 5 bases, the J end lost 0 bases, and 20 bases lay between the germline ends. The germline gives CDR1 MDHEN, CDR2 SYDVKM. The CDR3 is 18 amino acids. CDR3: CASSRGGGGPFSYNEQFF. CDR3 sequence (DNA): TGTGCCAGCAGTAGGGGCGGCGGAGGGCCTTTCTCCTACAATGAGCAGTTCTTC.

The gene calls are TRBV13 and TRBJ2-5; TRBD2 matches 9 bases. Germline CDR1 PRHDT, CDR2 FYEKMQ (reference sequence). This CDR3 has 15 residues. With 3 bases clipped from V and 2 bases from J, the junction kept 4 bases outside the gene matches. This chain's CDR3 is CASSFASGIQETQYF. The DNA for the CDR3 is TGTGCCAGCAGCTTTGCTAGCGGGATACAAGAGACCCAGTACTTC.

The gene calls are TRBV6-1 and TRBJ2-7, with D possibly being TRBD2 (5 bases). CDR1 and CDR2 (germline): MNHNS, SASEGT. This CDR3 has 12 amino acids. V dropped 6 bases and J dropped 5 bases, with 11 bases sitting between them. CDR3 nucleotides: TGTGCCAGCAGCCTGACCGGGAACGAGCAGTACTTC. Translated: CASSLTGNEQYF.

The CDR3, as DNA: TGCGCCAGCAGTGAGAAGAGCTTCGACAGGGTGAGCACTGAAGCTTTCTTT. It is translated as CASSEKSFDRVSTEAFF. This chain connects TRBV10-1 to TRBJ1-1, with 7 bases aligning to TRBD1. The V gene end was trimmed by 2 bases and the J gene end by 4 bases; junction bases not matched to a gene: 13. This CDR3 contains 17 residues. The V gene's germline CDR1 is WNHNN and CDR2 SYGVQD (reference sequence).

The J gene is TRBJ2-5, the V gene TRBV4-1; TRBD2 matches 8 bases. CDR3 size: 17 residues. The V gene end was trimmed by 2 bases and the J gene end by 4 bases; junction bases not matched to a gene: 12. From germline, CDR1 is MGHRA and CDR2 YSYEKL. CDR3 in amino acids: CASSQKVEGLGAETQYF. The CDR3 bases are TGCGCCAGCAGCCAAAAGGTAGAGGGACTAGGGGCAGAGACCCAGTACTTC.

The chain employs TRBV9 and TRBJ2-3; 7 nucleotides align to TRBD1. Trimming at V came to 5 bases and at J to 7 bases, leaving 1 base not matched to a gene. The CDR3 length is 11 residues. Germline CDR1 SGDLS, CDR2 YYNGEE. CDR3 protein: CASRTGNTQYF. For the CDR3, the DNA is TGTGCCAGCAGGACAGGGAATACGCAGTATTTT.

This clone was observed a handful of times. The chain couples TRBV29-1 to TRBJ2-7; D is ambiguous. The CDR3 consists of 13 residues. V was clipped by 0 bases and J by 2 bases, with 8 bases between them. Germline CDR1 and CDR2: SQVTM and ANQGSEA. CDR3 residues: CSVEDQETYEQYF. The CDR3 nucleotides are TGCAGCGTTGAAGATCAGGAAACCTACGAGCAGTACTTC.

The V call is TRBV13, the J call TRBJ2-1, with D perhaps matching TRBD2 (5 bases). Germline CDR1 is PRHDT and CDR2 is FYEKMQ (reference sequence). V dropped 5 bases and J dropped 9 bases, with 8 bases sitting between them. The CDR3 totals 11 residues. This CDR3 reads CASSRSGEQFF. In DNA form, the CDR3 reads TGTGCCAGCAGCCGGAGCGGTGAGCAGTTCTTC.

This chain connects TRBV6-6 to TRBJ1-1; D not certain. This CDR3 is built from 15 residues. V dropped 0 bases and J dropped 4 bases, with 12 bases sitting between them. Germline values: CDR1 MNHNY, CDR2 SVGAGI (reference sequence). The CDR3 DNA reads as TGTGCCAGCAGTTACTCGGAGGTTAAGACCACTGAAGCTTTCTTT. It encodes CASSYSEVKTTEAFF.

This chain links TRBV11-3 with TRBJ1-1; the D gene is possibly TRBD1 (6 bases). The CDR3 covers 15 residues. Germline V CDR1 and CDR2: SGHNT, YENEEA. V gave up 1 base and J gave up 0 bases, with 9 bases separating them. The CDR3 nucleotides are TGTGCCAGCAGCTTAGGACAGGCCATGAACACTGAAGCTTTCTTT. Translation gives CASSLGQAMNTEAFF.

The rearrangement links TRBV7-6 to TRBJ2-1, with D perhaps matching TRBD2 (7 bases). Germline V lookup: CDR1 SGHVS, CDR2 FNYEAQ. CDR3 size: 17 residues. V lost 3 bases to trimming and J lost 2 bases, with 17 bases between them. In DNA form, the CDR3 reads TGTGCCAGCAGCTTGACGAGCGGGACACCCGCCTACAATGAGCAGTTCTTC. Translation: CASSLTSGTPAYNEQFF.

The V call is TRBV19, the J call TRBJ2-1; perhaps TRBD2 as D (6 bases). This CDR3 comprises 12 residues. Germline V gene sequence: CDR1 LNHDA, CDR2 SQIVND (reference sequence). With 9 bases removed from V and 5 bases from J, the gap between germline ends came to 11 bases. The CDR3 reads CASASSDNEQFF. CDR3 nucleotides: TGTGCCAGCGCATCTAGCGACAATGAGCAGTTCTTC.

This chain links TRBV13 with TRBJ2-3; 9 positions agree with TRBD2. Germline V gives CDR1 PRHDT, CDR2 FYEKMQ (reference sequence). V lost 5 bases, J lost 0 bases, and 6 bases stayed unmatched. This CDR3 contains 16 residues. The DNA for the CDR3 is TGTGCCAGCAGCCCCGCTAGCGGGATTAGCACAGATACGCAGTATTTT. Its protein product is CASSPASGISTDTQYF.

CDR3 amino acids: CASGSIGLGSSSYEQYF. Written as DNA, the CDR3 is TGTGCCAGCGGATCGATAGGGCTCGGGAGTAGCTCCTACGAGCAGTACTTC. The chain carries TRBV28 and TRBJ2-7, with D perhaps TRBD2 (6 bases). There are 17 residues in the CDR3. V lost 8 bases, J lost 0 bases, and 23 bases lay in between. Germline assignment: CDR1 MDHEN and CDR2 SYDVKM.

The V and J genes are TRBV5-1 and TRBJ2-2, with D perhaps matching TRBD1 (6 bases). V was clipped by 3 bases and J by 6 bases, with 15 bases between them. The CDR3 consists of 15 residues. Germline loops: CDR1 SGHRS, CDR2 YFSETQ. The CDR3 protein is CASSYYRVQPGELFF. CDR3 sequence (DNA): TGCGCCAGCAGCTACTACAGGGTCCAGCCCGGGGAGCTGTTTTTT.